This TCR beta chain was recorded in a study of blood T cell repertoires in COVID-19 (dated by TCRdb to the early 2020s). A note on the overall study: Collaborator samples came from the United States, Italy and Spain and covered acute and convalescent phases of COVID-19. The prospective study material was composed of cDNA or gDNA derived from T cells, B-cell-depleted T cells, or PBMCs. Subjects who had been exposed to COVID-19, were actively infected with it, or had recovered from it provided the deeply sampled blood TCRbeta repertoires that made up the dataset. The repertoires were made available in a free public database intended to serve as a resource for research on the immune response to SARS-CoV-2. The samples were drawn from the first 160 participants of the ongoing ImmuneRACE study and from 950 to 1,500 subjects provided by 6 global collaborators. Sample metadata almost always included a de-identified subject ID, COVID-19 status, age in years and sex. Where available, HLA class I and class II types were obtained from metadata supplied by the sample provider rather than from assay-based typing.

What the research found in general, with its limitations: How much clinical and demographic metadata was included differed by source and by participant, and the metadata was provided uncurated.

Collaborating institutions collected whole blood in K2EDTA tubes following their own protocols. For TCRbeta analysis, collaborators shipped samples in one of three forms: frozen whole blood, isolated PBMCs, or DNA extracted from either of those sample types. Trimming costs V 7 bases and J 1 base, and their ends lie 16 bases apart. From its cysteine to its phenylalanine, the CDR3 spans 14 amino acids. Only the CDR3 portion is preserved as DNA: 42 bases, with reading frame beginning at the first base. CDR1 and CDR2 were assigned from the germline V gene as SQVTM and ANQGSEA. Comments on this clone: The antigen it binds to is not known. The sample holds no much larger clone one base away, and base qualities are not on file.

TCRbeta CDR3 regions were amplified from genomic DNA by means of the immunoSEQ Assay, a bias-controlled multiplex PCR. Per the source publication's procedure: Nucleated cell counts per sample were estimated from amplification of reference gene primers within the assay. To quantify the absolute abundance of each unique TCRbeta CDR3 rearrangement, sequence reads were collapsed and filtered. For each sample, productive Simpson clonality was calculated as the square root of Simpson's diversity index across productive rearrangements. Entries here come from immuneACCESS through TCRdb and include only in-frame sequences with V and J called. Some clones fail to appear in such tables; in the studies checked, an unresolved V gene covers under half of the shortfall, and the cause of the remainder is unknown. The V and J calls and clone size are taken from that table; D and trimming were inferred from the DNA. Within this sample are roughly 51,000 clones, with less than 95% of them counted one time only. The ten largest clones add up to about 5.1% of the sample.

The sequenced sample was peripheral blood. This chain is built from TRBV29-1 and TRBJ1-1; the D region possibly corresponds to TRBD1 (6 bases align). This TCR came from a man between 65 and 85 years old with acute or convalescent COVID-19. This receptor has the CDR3 CSAWDTRGNTEAFF. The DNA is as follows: TGCAGCGCTTGGGACACGCGTGGGAACACTGAAGCTTTCTTT. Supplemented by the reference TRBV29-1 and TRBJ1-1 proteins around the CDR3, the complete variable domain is SAVISQKPSRDICQRGTSLTIQCQVDSQVTMMFWYRQQPGQSLTLIATANQGSEATYESGFVIDKFPISRPNLTFSTLTVSNMSPEDSSIYLCSAWDTRGNTEAFFGQGTRLTVV.